The clone carrying this TCR beta chain was observed a few times. No antigen is known for it. The PBMCs studied were ones that came from about 10 ml fresh peripheral blood. CDR1 is MDHEN, CDR2 SYDVKM, per germline. The CDR3 covers 15 residues. Trimming removed 8 bases from V and 1 base from J; junction bases left unmatched: 5. The record originates from a study of T cells in Graves' hyperthyroidism and ophthalmopathy. Overall study context: At the time of initial diagnosis and before any treatment, peripheral blood was collected. Overall study findings and caveats: Ophthalmopathy onset followed model prediction by a median about 6.5 months. Most expanded thyroid clonotypes above 0.001 also appeared in blood.

Authors of the study amplified TCR beta CDR3 regions from RNA transcripts. HTBI primers were employed in a first-round RT-PCR of the TCR CDR3. TCRdb called the multiplex PCR reads again in MiXCR, with one record for every CDR3 protein. In the table there are around 500,000 distinct CDR3 sequences, roughly 22% of which are singletons. The chain couples TRBV28 to TRBJ2-2, with 9 bases fitting TRBD1. Sequencing was done on a sample of blood. This TCR derives from a woman between 65 and 79 years old with Graves' ophthalmopathy. The CDR3 here is CASQTGQGNTGELFF. The CDR3 nucleotides read TGTGCCAGCCAAACGGGACAGGGGAACACCGGGGAGCTGTTTTTT.